This TCR beta chain was identified in a study of blood T cells in healthy people across ages. General observations from the study: Per-million-T-cell TCR beta diversity fell roughly linearly with age.

Then a second PCR, running roughly 7 to 11 cycles, was carried out with a sample-barcoded 5' primer and a J-beta primer mix. TCRdb processed the 5' RACE reads anew with MiXCR; each CDR3 protein has one entry. Among some 1,000,000 distinct CDR3 sequences listed, about 23% were seen once. V lost 4 bases and J lost 5, with 16 bases in between. The CDR3 contains 14 residues. Germline V gene data show CDR1 as SGHDT and CDR2 as YYEEEE. This clonotype appeared a few times. Its antigen is not known. The sample also formed part of further work on T cells of mothers and their children. In that study: Thymic selection shapes TCR recombination output similarly in related and unrelated pairs. Persisting microchimeric T cell clones went undetected.

Sequencing was done on a sample of blood. This chain connects TRBV5-6 to TRBJ2-7; D tentatively reads TRBD1 or TRBD2 (5 bases each). The origin of this receptor is a girl aged 2 to 10 in good health. As DNA, the CDR3 is TGTGCCAGCAGCCACTCGACAGTTAGCGACGAGCAGTACTTC. Translation gives CASSHSTVSDEQYF.